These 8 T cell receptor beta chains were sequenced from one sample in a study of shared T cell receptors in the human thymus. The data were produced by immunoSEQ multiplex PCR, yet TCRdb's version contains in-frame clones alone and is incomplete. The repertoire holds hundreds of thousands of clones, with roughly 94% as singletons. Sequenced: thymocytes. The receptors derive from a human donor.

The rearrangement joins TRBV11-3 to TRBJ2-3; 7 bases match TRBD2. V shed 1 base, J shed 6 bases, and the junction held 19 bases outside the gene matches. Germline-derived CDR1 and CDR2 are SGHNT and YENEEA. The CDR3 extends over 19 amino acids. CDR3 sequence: CASSLGGGSSGRREDTQYF. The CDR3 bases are TGTGCCAGCAGCTTAGGGGGAGGGTCCTCCGGGAGAAGGGAGGATACGCAGTATTTT.

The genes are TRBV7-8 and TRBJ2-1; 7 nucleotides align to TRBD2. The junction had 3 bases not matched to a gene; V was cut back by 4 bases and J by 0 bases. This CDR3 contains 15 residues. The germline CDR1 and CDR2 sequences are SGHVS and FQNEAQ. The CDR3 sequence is CASSSAGFSYNEQFF. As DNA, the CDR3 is TGTGCCAGCAGCTCAGCGGGATTCTCCTACAATGAGCAGTTCTTC.

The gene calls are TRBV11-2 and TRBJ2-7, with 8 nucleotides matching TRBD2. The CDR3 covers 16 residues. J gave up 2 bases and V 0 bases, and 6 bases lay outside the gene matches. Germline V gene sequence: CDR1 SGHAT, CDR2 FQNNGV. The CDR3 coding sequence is TGTGCCAGCAGCTTAGACACGGGACTAGGAGCCTACGAGCAGTACTTC. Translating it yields CASSLDTGLGAYEQYF.

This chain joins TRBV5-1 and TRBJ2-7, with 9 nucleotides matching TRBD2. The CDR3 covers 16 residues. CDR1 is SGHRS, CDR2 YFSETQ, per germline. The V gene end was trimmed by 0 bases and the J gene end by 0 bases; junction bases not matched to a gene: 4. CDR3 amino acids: CASSLGKREVSYEQYF. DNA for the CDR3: TGCGCCAGCAGCTTGGGAAAGCGGGAGGTCTCCTACGAGCAGTACTTC.

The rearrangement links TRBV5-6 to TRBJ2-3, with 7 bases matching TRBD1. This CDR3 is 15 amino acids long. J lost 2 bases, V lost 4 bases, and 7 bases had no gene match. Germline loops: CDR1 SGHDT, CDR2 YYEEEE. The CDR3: CASSIRQGFTDTQYF. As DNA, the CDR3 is TGTGCCAGCAGCATCCGACAGGGATTCACAGATACGCAGTATTTT.

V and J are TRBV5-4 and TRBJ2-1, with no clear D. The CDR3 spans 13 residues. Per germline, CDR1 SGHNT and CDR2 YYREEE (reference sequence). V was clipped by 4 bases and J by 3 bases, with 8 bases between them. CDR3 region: CASSTYVYNEQFF. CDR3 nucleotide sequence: TGTGCCAGCAGCACCTACGTCTACAATGAGCAGTTCTTC. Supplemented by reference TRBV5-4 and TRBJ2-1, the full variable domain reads ETGVTQSPTHLIKTRGQQVTLRCSSQSGHNTVSWYQQALGQGPQFIFQYYREEENGRGNFPPRFSGLQFPNYSSELNVNALELDDSALYLCASSTYVYNEQFFGPGTRLTVL.

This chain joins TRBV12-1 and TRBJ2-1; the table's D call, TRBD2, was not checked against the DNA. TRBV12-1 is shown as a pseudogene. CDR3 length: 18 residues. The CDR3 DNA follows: TGTGCCAGCAGCAATCCGGGACTAGCGGGAGCGTCCTACAATGAGCAGTTCTTC. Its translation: CASSNPGLAGASYNEQFF.

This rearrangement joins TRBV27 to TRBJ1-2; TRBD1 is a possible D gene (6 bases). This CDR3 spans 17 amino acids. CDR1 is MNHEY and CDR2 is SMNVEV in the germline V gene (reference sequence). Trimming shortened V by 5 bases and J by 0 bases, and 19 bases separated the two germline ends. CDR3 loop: CASSPCYGGPSNYGYTF. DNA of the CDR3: TGTGCCAGCAGTCCATGCTACGGGGGGCCCTCTAACTATGGCTACACCTTC.